This is a list of T cell receptor beta chains from one sample in a study of graft-versus-host responses after intestinal transplantation. Repertoires were generated with immunoSEQ multiplex PCR, while TCRdb's copy carries only in-frame clones and drops some. The table has more than 50,000 clones, roughly nine tenths seen once. The sample consisted of PBMCs, taken approximately 97 weeks after intestinal transplant. Receptor source: a human patient who received an intestinal transplant, so some T cells may come from the graft donor. Both conserved end residues are part of each CDR3. A D gene is named only where the DNA matches it firmly. The size entry is marked missing in some rows and otherwise reads once, few, many or a size class.

TRBD1 TRBJ2-2 once TRBV5-4 TGTGCCAGCAGCCCCGGACAGGGGGCTAGGCGCACCGGGGAGCTGTTTTTT CASSPGQGARRTGELFF
- TRBJ1-4 once TRBV18 TGTGCCAGCTCACCACCGGGCCAAGGTGGGGAAAAACTGTTTTTT CASSPPGQGGEKLFF
- TRBJ2-7 - TRBV30 TGTGCCTGGACGCCCGACGGGTGGTCTGAGCAGTACTTC CAWTPDGWSEQYF
TRBD1 TRBJ2-7 - TRBV5-4 TGTGCCAGCAGCCCCGGGACAGGGGGCGTCGAGCAGTACTTC CASSPGTGGVEQYF
TRBD1 TRBJ1-1 - TRBV5-1 TGCGCCAGCAGCTCAGGACAGGGGATGGGTAACACTGAAGCTTTCTTT CASSSGQGMGNTEAFF
- TRBJ1-1 - TRBV11-1 TGTGCCAGCAGCATTGGATCGGGGCAGAACACTGAAGCTTTCTTT CASSIGSGQNTEAFF
- TRBJ2-7 - TRBV23-1 TGCGCCAGCAGTCCCCTCGGCAGGGTTAACCACGAGCAGTACTTC CASSPLGRVNHEQYF
- TRBJ2-3 - TRBV18 TGTGCCAGCTCACCCCTAGGTACACTGGCTAGCACAGATACGCAGTATTTT CASSPLGTLASTDTQYF
- TRBJ1-4 - TRBV18 TGTGCCAGCTCACCACAGAAGAGCGAAAAACTGTTTTTT CASSPQKSEKLFF
- TRBJ1-2 - TRBV7-9 TGTGCCAGCCACCAGGGACGTGACTATGGCTACACCTTC CASHQGRDYGYTF
- TRBJ2-6 - TRBV7-3 TGTGCCAGCAGCCCAGGGTACTCTGGGGCCAACGTCCTGACTTTC CASSPGYSGANVLTF